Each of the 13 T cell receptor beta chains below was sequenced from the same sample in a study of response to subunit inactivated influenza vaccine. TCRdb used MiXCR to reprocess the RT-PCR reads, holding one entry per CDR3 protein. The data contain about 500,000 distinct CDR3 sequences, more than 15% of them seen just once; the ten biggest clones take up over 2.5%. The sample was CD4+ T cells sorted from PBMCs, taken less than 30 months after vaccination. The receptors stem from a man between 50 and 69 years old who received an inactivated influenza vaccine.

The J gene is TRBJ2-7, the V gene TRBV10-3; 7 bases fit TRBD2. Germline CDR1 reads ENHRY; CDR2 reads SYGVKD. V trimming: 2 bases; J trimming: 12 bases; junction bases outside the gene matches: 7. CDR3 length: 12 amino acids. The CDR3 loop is CAISETSEIRYF. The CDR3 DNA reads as TGTGCCATCAGTGAGACTAGCGAGATTCGGTACTTC.

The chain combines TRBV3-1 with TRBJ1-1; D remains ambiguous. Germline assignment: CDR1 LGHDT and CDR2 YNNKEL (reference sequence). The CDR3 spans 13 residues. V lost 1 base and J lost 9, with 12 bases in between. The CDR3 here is CASSQGGSTQAFF. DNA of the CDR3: TGTGCCAGCAGCCAAGGCGGCAGCACCCAAGCTTTCTTT.

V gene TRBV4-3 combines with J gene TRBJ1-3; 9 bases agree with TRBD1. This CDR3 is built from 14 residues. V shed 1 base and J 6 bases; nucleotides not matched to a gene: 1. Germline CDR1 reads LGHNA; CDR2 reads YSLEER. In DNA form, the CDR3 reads TGCGCCAGCAGCCAAGGGGACAGGGTAAACACCATATATTTT. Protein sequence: CASSQGDRVNTIYF.

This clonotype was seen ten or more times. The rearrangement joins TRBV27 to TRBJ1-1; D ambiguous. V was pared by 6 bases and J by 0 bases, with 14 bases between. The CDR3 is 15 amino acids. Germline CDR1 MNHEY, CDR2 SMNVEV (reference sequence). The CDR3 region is CASSLGGPLNTEAFF. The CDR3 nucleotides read TGTGCCAGCAGCCTCGGTGGACCTTTGAACACTGAAGCTTTCTTT.

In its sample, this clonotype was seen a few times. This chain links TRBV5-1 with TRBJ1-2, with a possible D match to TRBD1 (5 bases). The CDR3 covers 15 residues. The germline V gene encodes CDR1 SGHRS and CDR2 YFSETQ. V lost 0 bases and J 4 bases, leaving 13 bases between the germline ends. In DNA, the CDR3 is TGCGCCAGCAGCTTGGCCTCTTGGGGGACCTATGGCTACACCTTC. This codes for CASSLASWGTYGYTF.

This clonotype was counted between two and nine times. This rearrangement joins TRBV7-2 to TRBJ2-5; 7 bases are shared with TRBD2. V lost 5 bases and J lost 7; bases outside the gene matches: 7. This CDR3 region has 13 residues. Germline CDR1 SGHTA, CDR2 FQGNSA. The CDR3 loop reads CASSERGGGTQYF. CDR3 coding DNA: TGTGCCAGCAGCGAGCGGGGCGGGGGGACCCAGTACTTC.

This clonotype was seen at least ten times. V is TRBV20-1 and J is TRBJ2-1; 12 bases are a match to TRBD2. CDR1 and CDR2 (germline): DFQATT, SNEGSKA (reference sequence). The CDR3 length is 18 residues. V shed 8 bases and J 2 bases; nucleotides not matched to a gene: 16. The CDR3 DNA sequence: TGCAGTCCCATCTCACTAGCGGGGGGCCTCACGACCTACAATGAGCAGTTCTTC. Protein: CSPISLAGGLTTYNEQFF.

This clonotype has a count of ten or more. CDR3 sequence: CASGTGFASTDTQYF. The CDR3 DNA sequence: TGTGCCAGCGGGACGGGGTTTGCTAGCACAGATACGCAGTATTTT. The chain carries TRBV9 and TRBJ2-3, with D possibly being TRBD1 or TRBD2 (5 bases each). V lost 7 bases and J 0 bases, leaving 15 bases between the germline ends. CDR1 is SGDLS, CDR2 YYNGEE, per germline. This CDR3 comprises 15 residues. The entire variable domain, with the rest obtained from reference TRBV9 and TRBJ2-3, is as follows: DSGVTQTPKHLITATGQRVTLRCSPRSGDLSVYWYQQSLDQGLQFLIQYYNGEERAKGNILERFSAQQFPDLHSELNLSSLELGDSALYFCASGTGFASTDTQYFGPGTRLTVL.

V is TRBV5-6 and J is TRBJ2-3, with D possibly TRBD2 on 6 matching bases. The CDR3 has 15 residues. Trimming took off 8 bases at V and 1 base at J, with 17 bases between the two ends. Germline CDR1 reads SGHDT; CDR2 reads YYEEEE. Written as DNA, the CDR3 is TGTGCCAGGGGCCCCGGGACTCGCCGCACAGATACGCAGTATTTT. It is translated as CARGPGTRRTDTQYF.

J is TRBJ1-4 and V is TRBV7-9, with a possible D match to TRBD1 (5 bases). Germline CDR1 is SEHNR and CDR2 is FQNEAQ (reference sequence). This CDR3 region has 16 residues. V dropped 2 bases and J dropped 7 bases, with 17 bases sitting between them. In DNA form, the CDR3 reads TGTGCCAGCAGCTTATTAGGGAACTCCGGGGGTGAAAAACTGTTTTTT. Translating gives CASSLLGNSGGEKLFF.

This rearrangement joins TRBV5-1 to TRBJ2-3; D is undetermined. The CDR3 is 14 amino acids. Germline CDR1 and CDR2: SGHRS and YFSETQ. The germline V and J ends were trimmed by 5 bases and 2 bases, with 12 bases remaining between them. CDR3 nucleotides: TGCGCCAGCAGGCCCGGTGGATTCACAGATACGCAGTATTTT. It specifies CASRPGGFTDTQYF.

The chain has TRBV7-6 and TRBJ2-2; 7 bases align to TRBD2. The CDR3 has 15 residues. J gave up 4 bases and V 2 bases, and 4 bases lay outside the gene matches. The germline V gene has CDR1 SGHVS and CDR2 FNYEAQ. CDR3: CASSLRPSGTGELFF. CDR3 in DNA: TGTGCCAGCAGCTTAAGGCCTAGCGGCACCGGGGAGCTGTTTTTT. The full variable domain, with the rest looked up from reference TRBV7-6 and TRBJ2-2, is GAGVSQSPRYKVTKRGQDVALRCDPISGHVSLYWYRQALGQGPEFLTYFNYEAQQDKSGLPNDRFSAERPEGSISTLTIQRTEQRDSAMYRCASSLRPSGTGELFFGEGSRLTVL.

CDR3 sequence (DNA): TGCAGTGCCCGAGGACAGGGGACCTCCTACAATGAGCAGTTCTTC. The encoded protein is CSARGQGTSYNEQFF. The V gene is TRBV20-1, the J gene TRBJ2-1; 9 positions match TRBD1. The V segment lost 6 bases and the J segment 0 bases; nucleotides outside the gene matches: 6. Germline V gives CDR1 DFQATT, CDR2 SNEGSKA (reference sequence). CDR3 length: 15 amino acids.